These 24 T cell receptor beta chains share one sample of origin, sequenced in a study of blood T cells in healthy people across ages. A second 7 to 11 cycle PCR used barcoded and J-beta primers. One entry per CDR3 protein, called by TCRdb with MiXCR from the 5' RACE reads. The sample holds roughly 1,500,000 distinct CDR3 sequences, roughly a third seen once. Sequenced material: blood. These receptors originate from a woman in her thirties in good health.

The chain is built from TRBV20-1 and TRBJ1-6; D not resolved. Trimming removed 5 bases from V and 7 bases from J, with 18 bases in between. The CDR3 is 15 amino acids. Germline loops: CDR1 DFQATT, CDR2 SNEGSKA (reference sequence). Here the CDR3 DNA reads TGCAGTGCTGCCGGGAATTGGCTCCAGAATTCACCCCTCCACTTT. Translating it yields CSAAGNWLQNSPLHF.

The gene calls are TRBV20-1 and TRBJ2-3, with TRBD2 matching over 8 bases. The CDR3 extends over 15 amino acids. V lost 5 bases, J lost 0 bases, and 7 bases stayed unmatched. Germline V gene lookup returns CDR1 DFQATT and CDR2 SNEGSKA (reference sequence). The CDR3 is CSASDSGTSTDTQYF. CDR3 nucleotide sequence: TGCAGTGCTTCAGATAGCGGGACTAGCACAGATACGCAGTATTTT.

V is TRBV19 and J is TRBJ2-4, with TRBD1 matching 10 bases. The V gene's germline CDR1 is LNHDA and CDR2 SQIVND (reference sequence). V lost 5 bases, J lost 1 base, and 5 bases stayed unmatched. This CDR3 is built from 16 residues. The CDR3 nucleotides are TGTGCCAGTAGTGTCGGGACAGGGGCGGCCAAAAACATTCAGTACTTC. Encoded protein: CASSVGTGAAKNIQYF.

This clonotype was seen many times. V usage is TRBV29-1 and J usage is TRBJ2-5; D uncertain. This CDR3 is built from 12 residues. Germline V CDR1 and CDR2: SQVTM, ANQGSEA. V was clipped by 6 bases and J by 5 bases, with 13 bases between them. CDR3 coding DNA: TGCAGCGTCGCTGATCCCGGGGAGACCCAGTACTTC. This encodes CSVADPGETQYF.

This clonotype showed up just a few times. The J gene is TRBJ1-2, the V gene TRBV20-1; 9 bases map to TRBD1. Germline CDR1 reads DFQATT; CDR2 reads SNEGSKA (reference sequence). The CDR3 contains 15 residues. Germline trimming cut 5 bases from V and 3 bases from J; bases unmatched to any gene: 10. The CDR3: CSAPQGQGGDYGYTF. CDR3 nucleotides: TGCAGTGCTCCCCAGGGACAGGGTGGAGACTATGGCTACACCTTC.

The CDR3 is CASSSGTGWEQYF. DNA for the CDR3: TGTGCCAGCAGCTCGGGGACAGGGTGGGAGCAGTACTTC. V is TRBV7-2 and J is TRBJ2-7; 9 bases fit TRBD1. The V gene end was trimmed by 4 bases and the J gene end by 7 bases; junction bases not matched to a gene: 5. Per the germline V gene, CDR1 is SGHTA and CDR2 is FQGNSA. This CDR3 has 13 residues.

The chain combines TRBV12-3 or TRBV12-4 with TRBJ1-5, with 7 bases aligning to TRBD1. V lost 3 bases to trimming and J lost 1 base; unmatched junction nucleotides: 6. The CDR3 extends over 16 amino acids. CDR3 loop: CASSFTGQASNQPQHF. CDR3 nucleotide sequence: TGTGCCAGCAGTTTTACAGGACAGGCCAGCAATCAGCCCCAGCATTTT.

This chain joins TRBV24-1 and TRBJ2-1; perhaps TRBD1 as D (5 bases). The CDR3 totals 14 residues. V lost 2 bases and J lost 8, with 12 bases in between. Germline-derived CDR1 and CDR2 are KGHDR and SFDVKD. This CDR3 reads CATSDSRVSDEQFF. In nucleotides, the CDR3 is TGTGCCACCAGTGATTCCAGGGTCTCGGATGAGCAGTTCTTC.

V gene TRBV10-1 combines with J gene TRBJ2-1; 9 bases are a match to TRBD2. The CDR3 is 17 residues long. The junction had 8 bases not matched to a gene; V was cut back by 5 bases and J by 0 bases. Germline V gives CDR1 WNHNN, CDR2 SYGVQD (reference sequence). The CDR3 sequence is CASSKAGGPRSYNEQFF. The CDR3 nucleotides are TGCGCCAGCAGTAAAGCGGGGGGACCCCGCTCCTACAATGAGCAGTTCTTC.

There are a few counts of this clonotype. Here the CDR3 reads CASSFNVYTQYF. CDR3 nucleotide sequence: TGTGCCAGCAGCTTCAATGTGTATACGCAGTATTTT. The gene calls are TRBV11-2 and TRBJ2-3; D is undetermined. Trimming removed 3 bases from V and 7 bases from J, with 8 bases in between. CDR1 and CDR2 from the germline V gene are SGHAT and FQNNGV. CDR3 size: 12 residues.

The chain uses TRBV9 and TRBJ1-1; D remains ambiguous. V lost 4 bases to trimming and J lost 1 base, with 14 bases between them. Germline CDR1 reads SGDLS; CDR2 reads YYNGEE. The CDR3 is 15 amino acids. CDR3 sequence: CASSPQWQPNTEAFF. The CDR3 DNA reads as TGTGCCAGCAGCCCCCAGTGGCAGCCGAACACTGAAGCTTTCTTT.

In its sample, this clonotype was seen a few times. The chain links TRBV28 to TRBJ1-2, with D possibly TRBD1 on 6 matching bases. Per germline, CDR1 MDHEN and CDR2 SYDVKM. The CDR3 covers 17 residues. V was trimmed by 5 bases and J by 3 bases, leaving 22 bases between them. For the CDR3, the DNA is TGTGCCAGCAGTCAAGTAAGCGCCGGGGGCGATTACTATGGCTACACCTTC. Translation: CASSQVSAGGDYYGYTF.

This sequence joins TRBV20-1 and TRBJ1-4; D is unresolved. The CDR3 sequence is 11 residues long. V was trimmed by 7 bases and J by 8 bases, leaving 11 bases between them. Germline V CDR1 and CDR2: DFQATT, SNEGSKA (reference sequence). The CDR3 region has the DNA TGCAGTGGAGGGATTAAAGAAAAACTGTTTTTT. It translates to CSGGIKEKLFF.

This clonotype was picked up many times. The chain combines TRBV4-2 with TRBJ1-2, with D maybe TRBD1 (5 bases). V lost 0 bases to trimming and J lost 5 bases, with 10 bases between them. There are 14 residues in the CDR3. CDR1 is LGHNA, CDR2 YNFKEQ, per germline. The CDR3 DNA reads as TGTGCCAGCAGCCAAGATGGGGGACCATATGGCTACACCTTC. Translating gives CASSQDGGPYGYTF.

This clonotype was seen once. Germline and junction disagree at one end, which may indicate a read error. The rearrangement joins TRBV18 to TRBJ2-3; 7 nucleotides match TRBD2. The germline V gene has CDR1 KGHSH and CDR2 LQKENI. The CDR3 is 14 amino acids. The CDR3 protein is CASSPMTSTDAQYF. Written as DNA, the CDR3 is TGTGCCAGCTCACCAATGACTAGCACAGATGCGCAGTATTTT.

This clonotype was seen just once. V and J are TRBV5-6 and TRBJ2-7; tentatively, D is TRBD2 (7 bases). The CDR3 length is 15 residues. Trimming cost V 4 bases and J 2 bases, with 16 bases left between them. Germline loops: CDR1 SGHDT, CDR2 YYEEEE. For the CDR3, the DNA is TGTGCCAGCAGCGGGGGACGGGGGGCGACCTACGAGCAGTACTTC. Translated: CASSGGRGATYEQYF.

CDR3 sequence: CSAIGRGPSEQYF. CDR3 in DNA: TGCAGTGCTATTGGGCGGGGCCCCAGCGAGCAGTACTTC. V is TRBV20-1 and J is TRBJ2-5; a weak D match, TRBD2 (6 bases). With the DNA end fitting TRBJ2-7 better, the J assignment may be wrong. Germline V gene sequence: CDR1 DFQATT, CDR2 SNEGSKA (reference sequence). This CDR3 has 13 residues.

This clonotype has a handful of counts. The chain is built from TRBV29-1 and TRBJ1-1; TRBD1 matches at 7 bases. V shed 6 bases, J shed 1 base, and the junction held 2 bases outside the gene matches. CDR1 SQVTM and CDR2 ANQGSEA come from the germline V gene. The CDR3 has 12 residues. CDR3 protein: CSVQGWNTEAFF. The DNA of the CDR3 is TGCAGCGTACAGGGGTGGAACACTGAAGCTTTCTTT.

This clonotype has just a few counts. The chain couples TRBV2 to TRBJ1-1; D uncertain. The germline V and J ends were trimmed by 4 bases and 3 bases, with 12 bases remaining between them. From germline, CDR1 is SNHLY and CDR2 FYNNEI. This CDR3 has 14 amino acids. CDR3 residues: CASSGGRTHTEAFF. The CDR3 DNA reads TGTGCCAGCAGTGGAGGCAGGACCCACACTGAAGCTTTCTTT.

The chain is built from TRBV28 and TRBJ1-5, with TRBD1 identical over 7 bases. CDR1 is MDHEN and CDR2 is SYDVKM in the germline V gene. The CDR3 runs to 15 residues. The V and J ends lost 5 bases and 1 base, in that order; junction bases with no gene match: 5. The CDR3 is CASSEAGGSNQPQHF. Here the CDR3 DNA reads TGTGCCAGCAGTGAGGCAGGGGGGAGCAATCAGCCCCAGCATTTT.

This clonotype was seen a handful of times. This rearrangement joins TRBV6-1 to TRBJ1-1; D gene ambiguous. The germline V gene has CDR1 MNHNS and CDR2 SASEGT. V gave up 4 bases and J gave up 6 bases, with 15 bases separating them. CDR3 length equals 14 residues. CDR3 protein: CASSGSLLPPEAFF. The CDR3 region has the DNA TGTGCCAGCAGTGGGTCTCTATTACCCCCTGAAGCTTTCTTT.

This clonotype was counted a few times. The V and J genes are TRBV10-3 and TRBJ1-5; D is uncertain. This CDR3 has 12 residues. V was pared by 6 bases and J by 0 bases, with 3 bases between. The germline CDR1 and CDR2 sequences are ENHRY and SYGVKD. This CDR3 reads CAISASNQPQHF. CDR3 DNA sequence: TGTGCCATCAGCGCTAGCAATCAGCCCCAGCATTTT.

This clonotype came up many times. This chain uses TRBV10-3 with TRBJ2-3; TRBD2 might be the D (7 bases). Germline V gene lookup returns CDR1 ENHRY and CDR2 SYGVKD. This CDR3 spans 14 amino acids. The germline V and J ends were trimmed by 4 bases and 3 bases, with 11 bases remaining between them. The chain's CDR3 is CAISVGGATDTQYF. CDR3 nucleotides: TGTGCCATCAGTGTTGGGGGGGCTACAGATACGCAGTATTTT.

A remark on this clonotype: A read error may account for a junction end that differs from germline. The V and J genes are TRBV5-1 and TRBJ1-1, with no clear D. In germline, CDR1 is SGHRS, CDR2 YFSETQ. This CDR3 is built from 14 residues. The CDR3 reads CAGSLMQTNTEAFF. CDR3 DNA sequence: TGCGCCGGCAGCTTGATGCAGACGAACACTGAAGCTTTCTTT.